This T cell receptor beta chain was sequenced during a study of cytomegalovirus exposure and HLA in healthy donors. The study's findings and limits: One later analysis reportedly identified an Asian-associated ancestry cluster that showed fewer N-insertions than the approximately 700-donor mean.

Worth noting for this clone: The antigen is unknown.

60 Vbeta and 13 Jbeta primers were used in PCR. The repertoire was sequenced with immunoSEQ multiplex PCR; TCRdb's copy has only in-frame clones and lacks some. The sample has approximately 170,000 clones; 65% to 85% are singletons. Healthy bone marrow donors made up the cohort. The clonotype comes from a boy aged 2-15 years in good health and CMV-seronegative. The source material was PBMCs.

The CDR3 loop reads CASSLGPSGGQETQYF. In DNA form, the CDR3 reads TGTGCCAGCAGCTTGGGCCCTAGCGGGGGTCAAGAGACCCAGTACTTC. V usage is TRBV5-8 and J usage is TRBJ2-5, with 10 bases lining up with TRBD2. The CDR3 spans 16 residues. CDR1 is SGHTS and CDR2 is YDEGEE in the germline V gene. V gave up 0 bases and J gave up 2 bases; unmatched junction bases: 4.